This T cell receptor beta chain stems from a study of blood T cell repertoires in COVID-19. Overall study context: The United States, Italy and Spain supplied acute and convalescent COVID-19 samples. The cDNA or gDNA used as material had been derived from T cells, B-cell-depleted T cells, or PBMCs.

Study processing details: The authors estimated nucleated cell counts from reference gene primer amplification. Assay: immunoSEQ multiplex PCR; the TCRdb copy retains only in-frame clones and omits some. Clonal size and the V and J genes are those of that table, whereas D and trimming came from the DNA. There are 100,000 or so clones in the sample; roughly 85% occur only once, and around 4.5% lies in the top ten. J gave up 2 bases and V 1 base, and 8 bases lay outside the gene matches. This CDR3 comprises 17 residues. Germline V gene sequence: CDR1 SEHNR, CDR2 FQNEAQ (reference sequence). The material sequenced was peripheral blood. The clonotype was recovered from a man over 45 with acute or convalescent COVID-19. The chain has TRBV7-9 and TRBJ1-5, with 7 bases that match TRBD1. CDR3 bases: TGTGCCAGCAGCTTAGGCTGGCGACAGGGTGGCAATCAGCCCCAGCATTTT. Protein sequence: CASSLGWRQGGNQPQHF.